These T cell receptor beta chains were read from a single sample in a study of cytomegalovirus exposure and HLA in healthy donors. Produced via immunoSEQ multiplex PCR; TCRdb's table is partial and in-frame only. The data contain 150,000 to 200,000 clones, about 79% of them singletons. Sequenced sample: PBMCs. The receptor source for this set is a woman aged 50 to 65 in good health and CMV-seropositive. Both conserved end residues are trimmed from each CDR3.

J gene,V gene,CDR3 protein
TRBJ1-1,TRBV27,ASSPGTGIMEAF
TRBJ1-1,TRBV19,ASSRQGRDTEAF
TRBJ2-7,TRBV19,ASTPSGTGASEQY
TRBJ2-3,TRBV5-1,ASSIGAHRADTQY
TRBJ2-1,TRBV7-2,ASSLKAGAAKHNEQF
TRBJ2-7,TRBV6-5,ASSGNSPYEQY
TRBJ2-3,TRBV5-1,ASSLVLGQFSTDTQY
TRBJ1-4,TRBV19,ASMGQVNEKLF
TRBJ1-3,TRBV6-5,ASSYSRGGSGNTIY
TRBJ1-1,TRBV6-5,ASSYSEGITEAF
TRBJ1-5,TRBV7-8,ASSNTGGSNQPQH
TRBJ2-3,TRBV6-5,ASKQRGVVSDTQY
TRBJ2-5,TRBV10-1,ASSRSYQETQY
TRBJ2-1,TRBV5-1,ASSTGLAGGNNEQF
TRBJ1-1,TRBV2,ASSARRTGVVSGTEAF
TRBJ1-3,TRBV5-1,ASSLGVGAISGNTIY
TRBJ1-2,TRBV28,ASSSGGAGYT
TRBJ2-7,TRBV6-4,ARKGLVRYEQY
TRBJ1-4,TRBV29-1,SAAVFLNEKLF
TRBJ2-7,TRBV7-9,ASTVGTGLSEQY
TRBJ2-3,TRBV5-5,ASSFQVWFTDTQY
TRBJ2-1,TRBV7-2,ASSFGTSGFQF
TRBJ2-7,TRBV27,ASTPLRGHSYEQY
NA,TRBV30,AWGSGTGLGYEQY
TRBJ1-2,TRBV5-4,ASSTGGYGYT
TRBJ2-1,TRBV5-1,ASSLGNTGTVYNEQF
TRBJ1-1,TRBV13,ASSLTGFTEAF
TRBJ1-1,TRBV7-7,ASSTDRNTEAF
TRBJ2-1,TRBV27,ASSLRLAVSYNEQF
TRBJ2-3,TRBV10-2,ASNRDPTDTQY
TRBJ1-2,TRBV14,ASSHGQGNGYT
TRBJ1-1,TRBV18,ASSPTQGNTEAF
TRBJ2-3,TRBV4-3,ASSLLLEGTSGADTQY
TRBJ1-5,TRBV6-1,ASSESGNQPQH
TRBJ1-5,TRBV7-9,ASSLDRGNQPQH
TRBJ2-1,TRBV2,ASSMTGTYNEQF
TRBJ2-5,TRBV2,ASGLRTETQY
TRBJ2-1,TRBV5-4,ASSPPGGNSWNEQF
TRBJ2-1,TRBV18,ASSPQARTYNEQF
TRBJ1-1,TRBV6-1,ASRPTGQNTEAF
TRBJ1-1,TRBV2,ASSVEGTEAF
TRBJ1-1,TRBV4-1,ASSLGGETEAF
TRBJ1-4,TRBV6-5,ASSSSNRGGNEKLF
TRBJ2-1,TRBV29-1,SVVLGGGPDYEQF
TRBJ1-2,TRBV7-9,ASSSTGEPNGYT
TRBJ2-7,TRBV14,ASSHIPGLAETYEQY
TRBJ1-1,TRBV5-1,ASSFRGLYQNTEAF
TRBJ1-1,TRBV5-5,ASSLAGGWDTEAF
TRBJ1-4,TRBV6-6,ASSYGGHLNEKLF
TRBJ2-5,TRBV28,ASRGRGGRETQY
TRBJ2-3,TRBV13,ASSPSRLALNTQY
TRBJ2-5,TRBV19,ASSSLGLAVTETQY
TRBJ2-5,TRBV18,ASSPSQETQY